The entry that follows covers one T cell receptor beta chain sequence. Authors' processing steps: Scientists estimated how many nucleated cells there were by amplifying reference gene primers. Assay: immunoSEQ multiplex PCR; the TCRdb copy retains only in-frame clones and omits some. V, J and clone size were drawn from that table, and D and trimming were deduced from the DNA. The sample has a few hundred thousand clones; roughly 80% are singletons. This record belongs to a study of blood T cell repertoires in COVID-19. The wider study: Samples of COVID-19 (acute and convalescent) were obtained from the United States, Italy and Spain.

The CDR3 has 15 residues. CDR1 and CDR2 from the germline V gene are MNHEY and SMNVEV (reference sequence). The ends were cut back, 1 base at V and 0 bases at J, with 7 bases in the middle. The chain is built from TRBV27 and TRBJ2-1; D ambiguous. This TCR came from a woman in her 70s with acute or convalescent COVID-19. Specimen: peripheral blood. CDR3 in amino acids: CASSLFTDSYNEQFF. As DNA, the CDR3 is TGTGCCAGCAGTTTATTTACAGACTCCTACAATGAGCAGTTCTTC.